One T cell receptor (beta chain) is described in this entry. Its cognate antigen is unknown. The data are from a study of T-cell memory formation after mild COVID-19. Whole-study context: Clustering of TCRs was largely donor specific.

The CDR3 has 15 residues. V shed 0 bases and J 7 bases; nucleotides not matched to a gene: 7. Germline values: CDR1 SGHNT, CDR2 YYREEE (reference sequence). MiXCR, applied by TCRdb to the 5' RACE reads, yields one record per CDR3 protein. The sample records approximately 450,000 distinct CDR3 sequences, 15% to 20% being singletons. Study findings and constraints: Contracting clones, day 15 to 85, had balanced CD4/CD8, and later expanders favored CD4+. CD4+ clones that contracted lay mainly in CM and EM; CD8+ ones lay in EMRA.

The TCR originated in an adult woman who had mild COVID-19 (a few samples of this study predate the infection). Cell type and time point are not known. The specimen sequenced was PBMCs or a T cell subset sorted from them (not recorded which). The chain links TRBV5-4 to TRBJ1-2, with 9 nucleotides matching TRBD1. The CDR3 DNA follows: TGTGCCAGCAGCTTGGGGACAGGGGTCTCGCGTGGCTACACCTTC. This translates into CASSLGTGVSRGYTF.